This TCR beta chain was recovered during a study of shared clonotypes between healthy human individuals. Study results and limitations: Owing to a small donor count, the genetic and exposure-history diversity represented was limited.

Amplification in unsorted PBMC replicate PCRs started from around 0.3 ug DNA, which equals 30,000 to 35,000 T cell genomes. Spread over ten immunoSEQ deep assay plates, unsorted PBMC DNA underwent sequencing. The protocol was immunoSEQ multiplex PCR, while the TCRdb copy is restricted to in-frame clones and leaves out a portion. The sample contains 450,000 to 500,000 clones, roughly 78% of which appear only once. Around 90 million PBMCs served as the genomic DNA source for unsorted samples. The CDR3 totals 14 residues. V shed 11 bases and J shed 8 bases, with 22 bases lying between them. CDR1 is MRHNA, CDR2 SNTAGT, per germline. The table lists this clone with a few counts. Its antigen is still unknown.

This receptor was taken from a woman aged 40-49 years in good health. Some clones in this sample may be carry-over from other donors' samples. V and J are TRBV6-4 and TRBJ2-1; D perhaps matches TRBD2 (5 bases). The specimen sequenced was PBMCs. The CDR3, as DNA: TGTGCCTCGAGGTCGAGCGGTCCTTCAGATGAGCAGTTCTTC. Amino acid sequence: CASRSSGPSDEQFF.